The 25 T cell receptor beta chains in this list originate from one sample, sequenced in a study of T cell responses to AZD1222 COVID-19 vaccine. The repertoire was sequenced with immunoSEQ multiplex PCR; TCRdb's copy has only in-frame clones and lacks some. Of about 120,000 clones listed, about 93% are singletons. The sample was peripheral blood, taken 28 days after the second AZD1222 dose. Every receptor here comes from an adult who received the AZD1222 COVID-19 vaccine.

The chain uses TRBV15 and TRBJ1-1; D unclear. Looked up from germline, CDR1 is LNHNV and CDR2 is YYDKDF (reference sequence). The CDR3 spans 14 residues. The V gene lost 4 bases and the J gene lost 0 bases, with 9 bases spanning the gap. CDR3 loop: CATSTQTVNTEAFF. The CDR3 DNA sequence: TGTGCCACCAGCACACAAACAGTGAACACTGAAGCTTTCTTT.

The V and J genes are TRBV5-4 and TRBJ2-6, with 9 bases lining up with TRBD1. Trimming cost V 4 bases and J 0 bases; bases outside gene matches: 8. The germline V gene encodes CDR1 SGHNT and CDR2 YYREEE (reference sequence). The CDR3 is 18 amino acids. The CDR3 protein is CASSPGGTGRSGANVLTF. CDR3 coding DNA: TGTGCCAGCAGCCCCGGCGGGACAGGGCGCTCTGGGGCCAACGTCCTGACTTTC.

The chain joins TRBV4-3 to TRBJ1-2; weak D call: TRBD1 (5 bases). Trimming removed 4 bases at V and 8 bases at J, with 23 bases between. Germline values: CDR1 LGHNA, CDR2 YSLEER. The CDR3 spans 16 residues. DNA for the CDR3: TGCGCCAGCAGCCTATACCGGGACTCCCCAAGTAGGGGCTACACCTTC. Translating gives CASSLYRDSPSRGYTF.

This chain uses TRBV18 with TRBJ2-1, with TRBD2 matching 9 bases. V lost 3 bases and J lost 4; bases outside the gene matches: 7. Germline assignment: CDR1 KGHSH and CDR2 LQKENI. The CDR3 contains 16 residues. CDR3 protein: CASSPARAGGYNEQFF. In DNA, the CDR3 is TGTGCCAGCTCACCGGCGAGAGCGGGGGGATACAATGAGCAGTTCTTC.

The chain uses TRBV4-1 and TRBJ2-2; no clear D. The CDR3 is 14 amino acids. The V end was cut by 1 base, the J end by 1 base, with 4 bases between. The germline gives CDR1 MGHRA, CDR2 YSYEKL. The CDR3 spells CASSQAKNTGELFF. The CDR3 coding sequence is TGCGCCAGCAGCCAAGCAAAGAACACCGGGGAGCTGTTTTTT.

The chain combines TRBV20-1 with TRBJ2-5; D remains ambiguous. The V gene's germline CDR1 is DFQATT and CDR2 SNEGSKA (reference sequence). Between the trimmed V and J ends, which lost 7 bases and 3 bases, there was a span of 9 bases. CDR3 length: 11 amino acids. Here the CDR3 reads CSGRSEETQYF. CDR3 nucleotide sequence: TGCAGTGGGCGAAGTGAAGAGACCCAGTACTTC.

The CDR3 nucleotides read TGTGCCAGCGACGGGACTAGCGGGAGGGCCCCACTTGTCTACAATGAGCAGTTCTTC. It encodes CASDGTSGRAPLVYNEQFF. V gene TRBV2 combines with J gene TRBJ2-1; 16 positions match TRBD2. Unmatched junction bases numbered 13, after V lost 8 bases and J lost 3 bases. This CDR3 is built from 19 residues. Germline CDR1 and CDR2: SNHLY and FYNNEI.

The chain employs TRBV7-9 and TRBJ1-1; no reliable D call. Germline CDR1 reads SEHNR; CDR2 reads FQNEAQ (reference sequence). Trimming removed 4 bases from V and 2 bases from J, with 11 bases in between. The CDR3 spans 14 residues. CDR3 amino acids: CASSSLPENTEAFF. CDR3 sequence (DNA): TGTGCCAGCAGCTCTTTGCCAGAAAACACTGAAGCTTTCTTT.

The V gene is TRBV5-8, the J gene TRBJ2-1; D might be TRBD2 (7 bases). Germline lookup yields CDR1 SGHTS and CDR2 YDEGEE. V was clipped by 4 bases and J by 4 bases, with 12 bases between them. The CDR3 is 14 residues long. For the CDR3, the DNA is TGTGCCAGCAGCCCGGGGGGCTCTTACAATGAGCAGTTCTTC. It yields the protein CASSPGGSYNEQFF.

This clone was seen only a few times. The V gene is TRBV7-8, the J gene TRBJ2-7; 8 bases agree with TRBD1. This CDR3 has 15 amino acids. Trimming cost V 5 bases and J 6 bases; bases outside gene matches: 12. From germline, CDR1 is SGHVS and CDR2 FQNEAQ. The CDR3 region has the DNA TGTGCCAGCAGCACTGGACAGGGAAAAGATCCCGAGCAGTACTTC. Protein: CASSTGQGKDPEQYF.

The rearrangement joins TRBV9 to TRBJ2-7, with 8 nucleotides matching TRBD2. The CDR3 has 14 residues. V lost 2 bases, J lost 3 bases, and 4 bases stayed unmatched. The V gene's germline CDR1 is SGDLS and CDR2 YYNGEE. CDR3 DNA sequence: TGTGCCAGCAGCGTCGCGGGGGGTCGCTACGAGCAGTACTTC. Its translation: CASSVAGGRYEQYF. Variable domain in full (rest from reference TRBV9 and TRBJ2-7): DSGVTQTPKHLITATGQRVTLRCSPRSGDLSVYWYQQSLDQGLQFLIQYYNGEERAKGNILERFSAQQFPDLHSELNLSSLELGDSALYFCASSVAGGRYEQYFGPGTRLTVT.

The chain carries TRBV10-2 and TRBJ2-7, with D hard to call. This CDR3 region has 13 residues. Germline V gives CDR1 WSHSY, CDR2 SAAADI. The V end was cut by 1 base, the J end by 6 bases, with 10 bases between. CDR3 in DNA: TGCGCCAGCAGTGAGTGGCGAGAGGCCGAGCAGTACTTC. Protein sequence: CASSEWREAEQYF.

This clone was seen once. V usage is TRBV7-2 and J usage is TRBJ2-7, with D possibly matching TRBD1 (5 bases). V shed 1 base and J shed 4 bases, with 11 bases lying between them. This CDR3 is 14 amino acids long. CDR1 is SGHTA, CDR2 FQGNSA, per germline. In nucleotides, the CDR3 is TGTGCCAGCAGCTTAGTAGGGGCAAGGTACGAGCAGTACTTC. It translates to CASSLVGARYEQYF.

This chain connects TRBV11-2 to TRBJ2-1; 11 nucleotides match TRBD2. The CDR3 runs to 15 residues. The V gene's germline CDR1 is SGHAT and CDR2 FQNNGV. Trimming at V came to 4 bases and at J to 4 bases, leaving 3 bases not matched to a gene. Here the CDR3 reads CASSSLAGAYNEQFF. CDR3 nucleotide sequence: TGTGCCAGCAGCTCACTAGCGGGAGCATACAATGAGCAGTTCTTC.

The chain employs TRBV7-2 and TRBJ1-2; D perhaps matches TRBD1 (6 bases). Trimming left V 2 bases short and J 7 bases short, with 8 bases between. Germline V gene data show CDR1 as SGHTA and CDR2 as FQGNSA. The CDR3 contains 12 residues. The CDR3 sequence: CASSLQGSGYTF. The CDR3 region has the DNA TGTGCCAGCAGCTTACAGGGGTCTGGCTACACCTTC.

The chain combines TRBV6-6 with TRBJ1-3; D unresolved. V was cut by 6 bases and J by 8 bases, with 20 bases left in between. Per the germline V gene, CDR1 is MNHNY and CDR2 is SVGAGI (reference sequence). The CDR3 length is 15 residues. The CDR3 here is CASRVFASGKYTIYF. CDR3 in DNA: TGTGCCAGCAGAGTTTTCGCCTCGGGGAAATACACCATATATTTT.

The rearrangement joins TRBV19 to TRBJ1-2; a possible D gene is TRBD1 (6 bases). The CDR3 contains 14 residues. V lost 7 bases and J 2 bases, leaving 14 bases between the germline ends. Per the germline V gene, CDR1 is LNHDA and CDR2 is SQIVND (reference sequence). The DNA of the CDR3 is TGTGCCAGTATTCCGGGACACCCAAACTATGGCTACACCTTC. Translating it yields CASIPGHPNYGYTF. The full variable domain, completed using reference TRBV19 and TRBJ1-2, is DGGITQSPKYLFRKEGQNVTLSCEQNLNHDAMYWYRQDPGQGLRLIYYSQIVNDFQKGDIAEGYSVSREKKESFPLTVTSAQKNPTAFYLCASIPGHPNYGYTFGSGTRLTVV.

This chain links TRBV21-1 with TRBJ1-4. TRBV21-1 is classified as a pseudogene. CDR3 size: 16 residues. As DNA, the CDR3 is TGTGCCAGCAGCAAGGGACCGAATGATGGATCGGGAAAACTGTTTTTT. Translated: CASSKGPNDGSGKLFF.

The V and J genes are TRBV7-2 and TRBJ1-2, with D uncertain. The CDR3 has 12 residues. Germline V CDR1 and CDR2: SGHTA, FQGNSA. V lost 4 bases, J lost 4 bases, and 7 bases lay in between. The CDR3 loop reads CASSSRTYGYTF. The CDR3 bases are TGTGCCAGCAGCTCTCGGACCTATGGCTACACCTTC.

The chain is built from TRBV5-1 and TRBJ2-7; the D is unclear. CDR3 size: 13 residues. CDR1 is SGHRS, CDR2 YFSETQ, per germline. V dropped 0 bases and J dropped 5 bases, with 9 bases sitting between them. Written as DNA, the CDR3 is TGCGCCAGCAGCTTGGGCAGTTATAACGAGCAGTACTTC. It is translated as CASSLGSYNEQYF.

V usage is TRBV7-8 and J usage is TRBJ2-1; 9 positions match TRBD1. The CDR3 totals 19 residues. CDR1 is SGHVS, CDR2 FQNEAQ, per germline. The ends lost 3 bases at V and 9 bases at J; junction bases unmatched: 21. The CDR3 coding sequence is TGTGCCAGCAGCTTCCGCGGCGGGGGCGCGGGACAGGGAGGGGGTGAGCAGTTCTTC. Its translation: CASSFRGGGAGQGGGEQFF.

CDR3 loop: CASSYRGHDGYTF. In DNA form, the CDR3 reads TGCGCCAGCAGCTACAGGGGGCATGATGGCTACACCTTC. The chain has TRBV5-1 and TRBJ1-2; 9 bases match TRBD1. The CDR3 has 13 amino acids. Germline V gives CDR1 SGHRS, CDR2 YFSETQ. V was pared by 3 bases and J by 6 bases, with 3 bases of the junction left unmatched.

The rearrangement uses TRBV19 and TRBJ2-2; 8 bases agree with TRBD1. Unmatched junction bases numbered 5, after V lost 7 bases and J lost 4 bases. The CDR3 runs to 14 residues. CDR1 and CDR2 from the germline V gene are LNHDA and SQIVND (reference sequence). This CDR3 reads CASTPGQGTGELFF. DNA for the CDR3: TGTGCCAGTACCCCTGGACAGGGCACCGGGGAGCTGTTTTTT. The full variable domain, rest sourced from reference TRBV19 and TRBJ2-2, is DGGITQSPKYLFRKEGQNVTLSCEQNLNHDAMYWYRQDPGQGLRLIYYSQIVNDFQKGDIAEGYSVSREKKESFPLTVTSAQKNPTAFYLCASTPGQGTGELFFGEGSRLTVL.

J is TRBJ1-2 and V is TRBV3-1 (or the pseudogene TRBV3-2); D might be TRBD1 (5 bases). The length of the CDR3 is 13 residues. Germline CDR1 reads LGHDT; CDR2 reads YNNKEL (reference sequence). V lost 0 bases and J lost 3, with 5 bases in between. CDR3 residues: CASSQDRDYGYTF. As DNA, the CDR3 is TGTGCCAGCAGCCAAGACAGGGACTATGGCTACACCTTC.

The rearrangement links TRBV29-1 to TRBJ2-1; D is unclear. V lost 7 bases, J lost 5 bases, and 6 bases lay in between. The CDR3 has 10 amino acids. Germline CDR1 and CDR2: SQVTM and ANQGSEA. The DNA of the CDR3 is TGCAGCGCGTGGGACAATGAGCAGTTCTTC. Translated: CSAWDNEQFF.